Following are 13 T cell receptor beta chains from one sample sequenced in a study of cytomegalovirus exposure and HLA in healthy donors. PCR primers comprised 60 Vbeta and 13 Jbeta primers. This table comes from immunoSEQ multiplex PCR, and its TCRdb copy is limited to in-frame clones, with some not included. The repertoire holds some 210,000 clones, about 77% seen once, with less than 2.5% in the top ten. The sequenced material came from PBMCs. These receptor sequences come from a woman aged 30 to 39 in good health and CMV-seropositive.

This chain joins TRBV9 and TRBJ1-5, with 8 nucleotides matching TRBD1. CDR1 is SGDLS, CDR2 YYNGEE, per germline. Trimming at V came to 3 bases and at J to 3 bases, leaving 5 bases not matched to a gene. This CDR3 has 15 residues. The CDR3 DNA sequence: TGTGCCAGCAGCGAAAGGGACAGGCCCAATCAGCCCCAGCATTTT. Translating gives CASSERDRPNQPQHF.

The genes are TRBV6-5 and TRBJ1-6; D remains unclear. Trimming pared 6 bases from V and 11 bases from J, leaving 14 bases between. The CDR3 totals 13 residues. Per the germline V gene, CDR1 is MNHEY and CDR2 is SVGAGI. The CDR3 nucleotides are TGTGCCAGCAGCCCAAGTAAGGGAGCACCCCTCCACTTT. Translating gives CASSPSKGAPLHF.

V usage is TRBV5-4 and J usage is TRBJ2-1; D perhaps matches TRBD1 (6 bases). The CDR3 has 16 residues. V was clipped by 3 bases and J by 2 bases, with 15 bases between them. Looked up from germline, CDR1 is SGHNT and CDR2 is YYREEE (reference sequence). CDR3 region: CASSSRGGVAYNEQFF. The CDR3 DNA reads TGTGCCAGCAGCTCCCGAGGGGGTGTCGCCTACAATGAGCAGTTCTTC.

The chain recombines TRBV4-2 with TRBJ2-2; D might be TRBD2 (6 bases). This CDR3 spans 14 amino acids. Deletions cut 5 bases from V and 4 bases from J, with 11 bases between. The germline CDR1 and CDR2 sequences are LGHNA and YNFKEQ. CDR3 residues: CASSGRDLTGELFF. CDR3 nucleotides: TGTGCCAGCAGCGGGCGGGACCTCACCGGGGAGCTGTTTTTT.

The chain couples TRBV5-1 to TRBJ1-2, with D possibly being TRBD1 (6 bases). CDR1 is SGHRS and CDR2 is YFSETQ in the germline V gene. With 4 bases removed from V and 2 bases from J, the gap between germline ends came to 9 bases. The CDR3 has 13 amino acids. In nucleotides, the CDR3 is TGCGCCAGCAGCGATCAGGGGAACTATGGCTACACCTTC. It codes for CASSDQGNYGYTF. The full variable domain, with the rest looked up from reference TRBV5-1 and TRBJ1-2, is KAGVTQTPRYLIKTRGQQVTLSCSPISGHRSVSWYQQTPGQGLQFLFEYFSETQRNKGNFPGRFSGRQFSNSRSEMNVSTLELGDSALYLCASSDQGNYGYTFGSGTRLTVV.

The sample holds one count of this clone. V usage is TRBV7-9 and J usage is TRBJ1-1; no definite D call. Trimming pared 5 bases from V and 3 bases from J, leaving 10 bases between. This CDR3 has 13 amino acids. Per germline, CDR1 SEHNR and CDR2 FQNEAQ (reference sequence). The CDR3: CASSVTVYTEAFF. The CDR3 region has the DNA TGTGCCAGCAGCGTTACAGTATACACTGAAGCTTTCTTT.

The rearrangement links TRBV29-1 to TRBJ2-7; D is possibly TRBD2 (5 bases). The V gene lost 6 bases and the J gene lost 4 bases, with 10 bases spanning the gap. The CDR3 has 11 residues. In germline, CDR1 is SQVTM, CDR2 ANQGSEA. CDR3 DNA sequence: TGCAGCGTCCGAGGCGGGTACGAGCAGTACTTC. Protein sequence: CSVRGGYEQYF.

The chain joins TRBV28 to TRBJ2-1, with D perhaps TRBD2 (5 bases). CDR1 and CDR2 from the germline V gene are MDHEN and SYDVKM. The CDR3 has 14 residues. V dropped 2 bases and J dropped 6 bases, with 11 bases sitting between them. The CDR3 bases are TGTGCCAGCAGTTTAACAGCAGGAGGCAATGAGCAGTTCTTC. This codes for CASSLTAGGNEQFF.

The chain joins TRBV28 to TRBJ1-1, with 9 nucleotides matching TRBD1. V shed 10 bases and J 4 bases; nucleotides not matched to a gene: 7. The germline V gene encodes CDR1 MDHEN and CDR2 SYDVKM. The CDR3 loop spans 13 amino acids. In nucleotides, the CDR3 is TGTGCCACCCGGACAGGGGTGCCCACTGAAGCTTTCTTT. Protein sequence: CATRTGVPTEAFF.

The chain is built from TRBV5-6 and TRBJ2-1, with 8 bases fitting TRBD2. CDR3 length equals 15 residues. J gave up 7 bases and V 0 bases, and 6 bases lay outside the gene matches. CDR1 and CDR2 from the germline V gene are SGHDT and YYEEEE. The CDR3 bases are TGTGCCAGCAGCTTGGCGGGGGGGGCGAAGAATGAGCAGTTCTTC. Amino acid sequence: CASSLAGGAKNEQFF.

The chain couples TRBV7-9 to TRBJ1-1, with D unresolved. Germline V gene data show CDR1 as SEHNR and CDR2 as FQNEAQ (reference sequence). V shed 0 bases and J shed 0 bases, with 8 bases lying between them. CDR3 length: 15 amino acids. CDR3 amino acids: CASSLAHQLNTEAFF. The CDR3 coding sequence is TGTGCCAGCAGCTTAGCGCACCAGTTGAACACTGAAGCTTTCTTT. The full variable domain, rest sourced from reference TRBV7-9 and TRBJ1-1, is DTGVSQNPRHKITKRGQNVTFRCDPISEHNRLYWYRQTLGQGPEFLTYFQNEAQLEKSRLLSDRFSAERPKGSFSTLEIQRTEQGDSAMYLCASSLAHQLNTEAFFGQGTRLTVV.

V usage is TRBV4-3 and J usage is TRBJ2-7; possible D gene TRBD2, 7 bases. The CDR3 totals 19 residues. Per germline, CDR1 LGHNA and CDR2 YSLEER. The V gene lost 4 bases and the J gene lost 6 bases, with 31 bases spanning the gap. DNA for the CDR3: TGCGCCAGCAGCCTGCAAATAATGAATCGCGGGGGCGCAGGTTTCGAGCAGTACTTC. It translates to CASSLQIMNRGGAGFEQYF.

This chain connects TRBV11-2 to TRBJ2-1, with 10 bases identical to TRBD2. The CDR3 has 15 residues. J gave up 5 bases and V 5 bases, and 6 bases lay outside the gene matches. Germline CDR1 is SGHAT and CDR2 is FQNNGV. This CDR3 reads CASSPVAGGNNEQFF. The DNA of the CDR3 is TGTGCCAGCAGCCCGGTAGCGGGAGGAAACAATGAGCAGTTCTTC.